Listed below are T cell receptor beta chains from one sample, sequenced in a study of cytomegalovirus exposure and HLA in healthy donors. Generated by immunoSEQ multiplex PCR, the TCRdb table keeps only in-frame clones and is missing some. The table includes 150,000 to 200,000 clones, around 68% detected once. Material for sequencing was PBMCs. These receptors originate from a man in his fifties or sixties in good health and CMV-seronegative. The CDR3 runs from the conserved cysteine through the conserved F or W. The order of the fields is clone size, J gene, D gene, V gene, CDR3 DNA, CDR3 protein. A D gene is named only where the DNA matches it firmly. The listing skips clone size in some rows; elsewhere it reads once, few, many or a size class.

clone_size: .; j_call: TRBJ1-6; d_call: TRBD1; v_call: TRBV2; cdr3_nt: TGTGCCAGCAGTCCTGGACAGGGAGGGTCACCCCTCCACTTT; cdr3_aa: CASSPGQGGSPLHF
clone_size: .; j_call: TRBJ1-2; d_call: TRBD1; v_call: TRBV18; cdr3_nt: TGTGCCAGCTCACGTCCCGGGACAGGGGGCGGTGGCTATGGCTACACCTTC; cdr3_aa: CASSRPGTGGGGYGYTF
clone_size: .; j_call: TRBJ1-1; d_call: TRBD1; v_call: TRBV7-2; cdr3_nt: TGTGCCAGCAGCTCCATATTGGGACAGGGAACTGAAGCTTTCTTT; cdr3_aa: CASSSILGQGTEAFF
clone_size: .; j_call: TRBJ1-1; d_call: .; v_call: TRBV7-8; cdr3_nt: TGTGCCAGCAGCTTCCAGCAGGGGTTAACTGAAGCTTTCTTT; cdr3_aa: CASSFQQGLTEAFF
clone_size: .; j_call: TRBJ1-1; d_call: TRBD1; v_call: TRBV11-1; cdr3_nt: TGTGCCAGCAGCTTAGCGGGGACAGGGACGACTGAAGCTTTCTTT; cdr3_aa: CASSLAGTGTTEAFF
clone_size: .; j_call: TRBJ2-2; d_call: TRBD2; v_call: TRBV4-2; cdr3_nt: TGTGCCAGCAGCCAAGATACTCCAGCGGGGGGCGTGGGCGGGGAGCTGTTTTTT; cdr3_aa: CASSQDTPAGGVGGELFF
clone_size: once; j_call: TRBJ1-4; d_call: TRBD1; v_call: TRBV5-6; cdr3_nt: TGTGCCAGCAGCTTAATCGGCAGGGGGAAGGAAAAACTGTTTTTT; cdr3_aa: CASSLIGRGKEKLFF
clone_size: once; j_call: TRBJ1-3; d_call: TRBD1; v_call: TRBV10-1; cdr3_nt: TGCGCCAGCAGTGAGGGGACAGGGGGCGAGTTACGAAAGGTCGGCGGAAACACCATATATTTT; cdr3_aa: CASSEGTGGELRKVGGNTIYF
clone_size: once; j_call: TRBJ2-1; d_call: .; v_call: TRBV5-6; cdr3_nt: TGTGCCAGCGGAGATGAGCAGTTCTTC; cdr3_aa: CASGDEQFF
clone_size: once; j_call: TRBJ2-5; d_call: TRBD1; v_call: TRBV27; cdr3_nt: TGTGCCAGCAGTTTATATGGACAGGGCAGTCTACACCAAGAGACCCAGTACTTC; cdr3_aa: CASSLYGQGSLHQETQYF
clone_size: few; j_call: TRBJ1-1; d_call: .; v_call: TRBV28; cdr3_nt: TGTGCCAGCAGCTCGCAGGGAGGGAACACTGAAGCTTTCTTT; cdr3_aa: CASSSQGGNTEAFF
clone_size: .; j_call: TRBJ2-3; d_call: .; v_call: TRBV9; cdr3_nt: TGTGCCAGCAGCTTCCCCGGCGGGTCGACAGATACGCAGTATTTT; cdr3_aa: CASSFPGGSTDTQYF
clone_size: .; j_call: TRBJ2-6; d_call: .; v_call: TRBV9; cdr3_nt: TGTGCCAGTTCGAGCTCTGGGGCCAACGTCCTGACTTTC; cdr3_aa: CASSSSGANVLTF
clone_size: few; j_call: TRBJ1-2; d_call: .; v_call: TRBV5-5; cdr3_nt: TGTGCCAGCAGCTTGGAACCCTTGGGAGGCTATGGCTACACCTTC; cdr3_aa: CASSLEPLGGYGYTF
clone_size: .; j_call: TRBJ2-3; d_call: TRBD2; v_call: TRBV2; cdr3_nt: TGTGCCAGCAGTGTTTGGCGGGGGGGCGGGGAAGATACGCAGTATTTT; cdr3_aa: CASSVWRGGGEDTQYF
clone_size: .; j_call: TRBJ1-5; d_call: .; v_call: TRBV27; cdr3_nt: TGTGCCAGCAAAAATAGGGGTAGCAATCAGCCCCAGCATTTT; cdr3_aa: CASKNRGSNQPQHF
clone_size: .; j_call: TRBJ1-4; d_call: .; v_call: TRBV6-5; cdr3_nt: TGTGCCAGCAGACCCCCGGGACATCTCAATGAAAAACTGTTTTTT; cdr3_aa: CASRPPGHLNEKLFF
clone_size: .; j_call: TRBJ2-1; d_call: TRBD1; v_call: TRBV5-1; cdr3_nt: TGCGCCAGCATTCCCGGGACAGGTAACAATGAGCAGTTCTTC; cdr3_aa: CASIPGTGNNEQFF
clone_size: few; j_call: TRBJ2-5; d_call: TRBD2; v_call: TRBV6-5; cdr3_nt: TGTGCCAGCAGGAGACTAGCGGGGGGGCGGGAGACCCAGTACTTC; cdr3_aa: CASRRLAGGRETQYF
clone_size: .; j_call: TRBJ2-2; d_call: .; v_call: TRBV9; cdr3_nt: TGTGCCAGCAGCCCAGGGGCCGGGGAGCTGTTTTTT; cdr3_aa: CASSPGAGELFF